Described below is a single T cell receptor (beta chain) sequence and its context. Its antigen specificity is not known. Base qualities are not recorded, but no much larger clone differs from it by a single base. Sorted unstimulated T cells, along with proliferating T cells recovered from mixed lymphocyte reactions, underwent TCRbeta CDR3 sequencing. Fresh whole blood from ten HLA-typed healthy donors was used as the source from which PBMCs were isolated. The cysteine opens and the phenylalanine closes a CDR3 of 15 amino acids. This entry keeps only the CDR3 DNA: 45 bases, framed from base 1. Compared with germline, V lacks 5 bases and J lacks 9 bases; bases without a gene match: 8. The germline V gene (reference sequence) specifies SEHNR as CDR1 and FQNEAQ as CDR2. The method was the immunoSEQ multiplex PCR assay. Approximately 100,000 TCR templates per sample were assayed on the deep sequencing platform. Genomic DNA extracted from sorted T cells was used for TCRbeta CDR3 sequencing. Processing in the source paper ran as follows. The R programming language was used for clonal analysis of TCRbeta CDR3 data. Unstimulated samples were compared with post-reaction CFSE-low samples to define alloreactive CD4+ and CD8+ clones. Regulatory or non-regulatory origin of alloreactive CD4+ clones was assigned by matching sequences to the sorted unstimulated Treg and non-Treg repertoires. TCRdb carries this immuneACCESS record with in-frame sequences only. Its versions omit some clonotypes, under half of them owing to an unresolved V gene in the studies checked, with the rest unexplained. V and J calls and clone size are as listed in that table; D and trimming were resolved from the DNA. Within this sample are 100,000 to 120,000 clones, with about 93% of them counted one time only. The ten top clones hold less than 0.35% of the sample.

These data are taken from a study of siplizumab effects on memory and regulatory T cells (dated by TCRdb to the late 2010s). Background on the whole study: The effect of the anti-CD2 antibody siplizumab on alloreactive T-cell subsets was examined in allogeneic mixed lymphocyte reactions constructed from human PBMCs. Findings and caveats that apply to the study as a whole: Because sequences below about 10^-5 frequency were poorly captured, only a minor fraction of alloreactive clones could be mapped to unstimulated subsets. The cumulative frequency of alloreactive sequences that could be traced back to unstimulated CD4+ memory T cells was significantly reduced by siplizumab. For roughly 75-96% of proliferating CD4+ or CD8+ clones, no naive or memory phenotype could be assigned. Whether proliferating Tregs from siplizumab cultures were suppressive was not functionally confirmed. Of the alloreactive CD4+ clones that could be mapped, the Treg-derived share averaged about 63% with siplizumab compared with approximately 30% in control reactions. Greater diversity appeared to be present in unstimulated naive T cells than in memory T cells, and a substantial contribution to the alloresponse seemed to be made by naive cells.

This clonotype originated in a human donor in good health. Recombination joined TRBV7-9 with TRBJ1-6; 9 bases in the junction line up with TRBD1. Material for sequencing was CD4+ T cells sorted from blood. CDR3 protein: CASSVQGARSSPLHF. The DNA reads TGTGCCAGCAGCGTACAGGGGGCGAGAAGTTCACCCCTCCACTTT. The full variable domain, with segments outside the CDR3 supplied by the reference TRBV7-9 and TRBJ1-6 proteins, appears as DTGVSQNPRHKITKRGQNVTFRCDPISEHNRLYWYRQTLGQGPEFLTYFQNEAQLEKSRLLSDRFSAERPKGSFSTLEIQRTEQGDSAMYLCASSVQGARSSPLHFGNGTRLTVT.